This T cell receptor (beta chain) came from a study of early T cells in non-severe SARS-CoV-2 infection. Whole-study context: The authors sequenced bulk RNA from unsorted whole blood, leaving chains unpaired. Findings and limits, study-wide: Anti-spike CD8 responses were favored by VDJdb matching, which missed private and CD4 specificities.

Unique molecular identifier tags were affixed to discrete cDNA molecules. Using its own MiXCR run on the 5' RACE reads, TCRdb lists one record per CDR3 protein. This repertoire shows some 70,000 distinct CDR3 sequences, 8.5% to 10% found once; its top ten account for roughly 6%. As to this clonotype: The antigen remains undetermined.

The sequencing input was whole blood. The TCR sequence derives from an adult who was a healthcare worker with PCR-confirmed SARS-CoV-2 infection or an uninfected control (not recorded which).

CDR3: CAWTTGGAEAFF. For the CDR3, the DNA is TGTGCCTGGACCACAGGGGGCGCTGAAGCTTTCTTT. The J gene is TRBJ1-1, the V gene TRBV30; 9 bases line up with TRBD1. From germline, CDR1 is GTSNPN and CDR2 SVGIG (reference sequence). This CDR3 has 12 amino acids. The V and J ends lost 4 bases and 6 bases, in that order; junction bases with no gene match: 3. Looking up the rest from reference TRBV30 and TRBJ1-1 gives the full variable domain: SQTIHQWPATLVQPVGSPLSLECTVEGTSNPNLYWYRQAAGRGLQLLFYSVGIGQISSEVPQNLSASRPQDRQFILSSKKLLLSDSGFYLCAWTTGGAEAFFGQGTRLTVV.